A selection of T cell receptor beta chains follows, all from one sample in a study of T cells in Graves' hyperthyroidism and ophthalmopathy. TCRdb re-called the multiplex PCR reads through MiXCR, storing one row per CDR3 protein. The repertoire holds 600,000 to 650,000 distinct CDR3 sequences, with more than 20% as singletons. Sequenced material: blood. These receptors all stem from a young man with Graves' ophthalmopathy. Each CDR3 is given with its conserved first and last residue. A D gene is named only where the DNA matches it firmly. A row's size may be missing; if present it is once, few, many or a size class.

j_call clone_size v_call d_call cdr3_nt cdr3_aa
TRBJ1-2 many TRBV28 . TGTGCCAGCAGTTTGAATTGGGACTTATCCTATGGCTACACCTTC CASSLNWDLSYGYTF
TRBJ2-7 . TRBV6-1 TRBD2 TGTGCCAGCAGTAGACTAGCGGGATCTTCCGAGCAGTACTTC CASSRLAGSSEQYF
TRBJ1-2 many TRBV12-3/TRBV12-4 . TGTGCCAGCAGTTCAGATGGGCATCTCCGGGGCTACACCTTC CASSSDGHLRGYTF
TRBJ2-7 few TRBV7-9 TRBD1 TGTGCCAGCAGCGACCGGGACAGACCCTACGAGCAGTACTTC CASSDRDRPYEQYF
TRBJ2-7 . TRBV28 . TGTGCCAGCAGTTTAAACAGGGCCTCCTACGAGCAGTACTTC CASSLNRASYEQYF
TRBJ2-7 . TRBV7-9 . TGTGCCAGCAGCCCCTGGACCGACTCCTACGAGCAGTACTTC CASSPWTDSYEQYF
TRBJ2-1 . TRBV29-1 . TGCAGCGGCACGGACAATTGGGATGAGCAGTTCTTC CSGTDNWDEQFF
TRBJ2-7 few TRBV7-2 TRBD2 TGTGCCAGCAGGGGTTGGGGCGCGGGAGTACACGAGCAGTACTTC CASRGWGAGVHEQYF
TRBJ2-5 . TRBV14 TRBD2 TGTGCCAGCAGCCAGTGGGGACTAGCGGAAGAGACCCAGTACTTC CASSQWGLAEETQYF
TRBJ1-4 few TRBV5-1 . TGCGCCAGCAGTGAGCGGGGCTCCAGTCCCACGGAAAAACTGTTTTTT CASSERGSSPTEKLFF
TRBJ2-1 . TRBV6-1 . TGTGCCAGCAGTCTAGATAACAATGAGCAGTTCTTC CASSLDNNEQFF
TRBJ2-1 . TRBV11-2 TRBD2 TGTGCCAGCAGCTCTAAAGCGGGAGGACCGTACAATGAGCAGTTCTTC CASSSKAGGPYNEQFF
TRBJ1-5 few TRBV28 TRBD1 TGTGCCACCGGCGGGGGGACAGTTAGCAATCAGCCCCAGCATTTT CATGGGTVSNQPQHF
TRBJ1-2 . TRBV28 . TGTGCCAGCAGTCGGGGCGATGCGGATGGCTACACCTTC CASSRGDADGYTF
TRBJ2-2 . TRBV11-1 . TGTGCCAGCAGCCTACGTACTAGCCGGAGTTACACCGGGGAGCTGTTTTTT CASSLRTSRSYTGELFF
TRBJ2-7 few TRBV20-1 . TGCAGTGCTAGAGGGGGGGACTCCTACGAGCAGTACTTC CSARGGDSYEQYF
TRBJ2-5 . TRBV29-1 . TGCAGCGTTGAAACCGGGTTAAGAGAGACCCAGTACTTC CSVETGLRETQYF
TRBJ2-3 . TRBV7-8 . TGTGCCAGCAGCTCCCTCGGAAATACGCAGTATTTT CASSSLGNTQYF
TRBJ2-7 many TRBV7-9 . TGTGCCAGCAGCTTAAACTCCTACGAGCAGTACTTC CASSLNSYEQYF
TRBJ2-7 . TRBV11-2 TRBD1 TGTGCCAGCAGCACCGACAGGGTGATTTCCAGCGAGCAGTACTTC CASSTDRVISSEQYF
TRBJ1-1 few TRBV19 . TGTGCCAGTAGTCCCGCGACAACGAACACTGAAGCTTTCTTT CASSPATTNTEAFF
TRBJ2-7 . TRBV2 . TGTGCCAGCATGTGGGACGAGCAGTACTTC CASMWDEQYF
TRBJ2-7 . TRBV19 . TGTGCCAGTAGTAACAGGATGAGCTCCTACGAGCAGTACTTC CASSNRMSSYEQYF
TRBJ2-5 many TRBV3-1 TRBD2 TGTGCCAGCAGCTATAGCGGGAGTAGGCAAGAGACCCAGTACTTC CASSYSGSRQETQYF
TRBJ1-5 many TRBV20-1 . TGCAGTGCTAGAGTTGGGGCTTATAGCAATCAGCCCCAGCATTTT CSARVGAYSNQPQHF
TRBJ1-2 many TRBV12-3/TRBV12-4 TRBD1 TGTGCCAGCAGTCTACAGGGGGCAAAGGGCTACACCTTC CASSLQGAKGYTF
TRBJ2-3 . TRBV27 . TGTGCCAGCAGTTTATTGGCCACTAACGGACGGGGCACAGATACGCAGTATTTT CASSLLATNGRGTDTQYF
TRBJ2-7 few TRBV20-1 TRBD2 TGCAGTGCTCCCTCAAAGCGGGAGCGGTACGAGCAGTACTTC CSAPSKRERYEQYF
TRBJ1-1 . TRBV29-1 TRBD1 TGCAGCGTTCACCCGGCGAGGACAGGGATTGGCCTGTCTGAAGCTTTCTTT CSVHPARTGIGLSEAFF
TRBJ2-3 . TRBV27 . TGTGCCAGCAGTTTGGCCAGGGGTAAGGGTACAGATACGCAGTATTTT CASSLARGKGTDTQYF
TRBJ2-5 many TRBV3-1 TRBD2 TGTGCCAGCAGTCCAATAGCGGGAGGGGAGACCCAGTACTTC CASSPIAGGETQYF
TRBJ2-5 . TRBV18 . TGTGCCAGCTCACCATCCCTCAGCGACCGAGAGACCCAGTACTTC CASSPSLSDRETQYF
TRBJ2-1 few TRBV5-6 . TGTGCCAGCAGCTTTCTAGGTCACAATGAGCAGTTCTTC CASSFLGHNEQFF
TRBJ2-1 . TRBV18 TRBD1 TGTGCCAGCTCCCCTCGGGACAGGGGGTCTCGTAATGAGCAGTTCTTC CASSPRDRGSRNEQFF
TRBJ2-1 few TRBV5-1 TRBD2 TGCGCCAGCAGCCCGGTGGTGGGTAGCGCGGGCGGGAGGGCCTACAATGAGCAGTTCTTC CASSPVVGSAGGRAYNEQFF
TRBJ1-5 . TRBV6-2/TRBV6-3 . TGTGCCAGCAGTTATGGGCGGAATAATCAGCCCCAGCATTTT CASSYGRNNQPQHF
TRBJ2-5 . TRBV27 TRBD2 TGTGCCAGCAGTTTGCTACCTCCGGGACACAAACTACTAGCGGGAGACGAGACCCAGTACTTC CASSLLPPGHKLLAGDETQYF
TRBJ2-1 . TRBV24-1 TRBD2 TGTGCCACCAGGAGCCTAGCGGTAGACTCCTACAATGAGCAGTTCTTC CATRSLAVDSYNEQFF
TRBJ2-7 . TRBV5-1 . TGCGCCAGCAGCTCTCTAGGGCCGGAATACGAGCAGTACTTC CASSSLGPEYEQYF
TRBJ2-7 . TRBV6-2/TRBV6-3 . TGTGCCAGCATCGGTCTTGGGGGTTTCGGGGAGCAGTACTTC CASIGLGGFGEQYF
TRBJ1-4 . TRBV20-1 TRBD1 TGCAGTGCTCGGGACAGGTTAGGTGAAAAACTGTTTTTT CSARDRLGEKLFF
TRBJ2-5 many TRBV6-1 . TGTGCCAGCAGTGTCTTAGGGGCAGAAGAGACCCAGTACTTC CASSVLGAEETQYF
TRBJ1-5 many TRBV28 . TGTGCCAGCAGGAACCCGGGAATGAGCAATCAGCCCCAGCATTTT CASRNPGMSNQPQHF
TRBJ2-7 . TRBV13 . TGTGCCAGCAGCTTAGGGACTAGATCCTACGAGCAGTACTTC CASSLGTRSYEQYF
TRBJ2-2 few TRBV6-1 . TGTGCCAGCAGCGAGCTAGAAAACACCGGGGAGCTGTTTTTT CASSELENTGELFF
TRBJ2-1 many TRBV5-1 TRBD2 TGCGCCAGCAGCTCACCGAATAGCGGGGGGGGAGGCAATGAGCAGTTCTTC CASSSPNSGGGGNEQFF
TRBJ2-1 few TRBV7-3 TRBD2 TGTGCCAGCAGCTTCGGGACCAGCGGGGGGGATGAGCAGTTCTTC CASSFGTSGGDEQFF
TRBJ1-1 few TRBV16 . TGTGCCAGCAGCCACGAGGGGTCCTTACGCGAAGCTTTCTTT CASSHEGSLREAFF
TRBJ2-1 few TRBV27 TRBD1 TGTGCCAGCAGTTGGGGACAGGGGTACAATGAGCAGTTCTTC CASSWGQGYNEQFF
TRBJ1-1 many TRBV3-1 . TGTGCCAGCAGCCAATACCTTATCGGGACTGAAGCTTTCTTT CASSQYLIGTEAFF
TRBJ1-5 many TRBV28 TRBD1 TGTGCCAGCAGTTTCTCGGACAGGGGCGGACAGCCCCAGCATTTT CASSFSDRGGQPQHF
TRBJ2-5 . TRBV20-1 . TGCAGTGCTAGAGATCATAGGAGCAGGAGTTGGCAAGAGACCCAGTACTTC CSARDHRSRSWQETQYF
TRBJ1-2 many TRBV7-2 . TGTGCCAGCAGCCTCGGGGGGGGGGCGCGCAGCTATGGCTACACCTTC CASSLGGGARSYGYTF